What follows are 9 T cell receptor beta chains derived from one specimen sequenced in a study of cytomegalovirus exposure and HLA in healthy donors. With 60 Vbeta and 13 Jbeta primers, the PCR was carried out. TCRdb's table, derived via immunoSEQ multiplex PCR, lists solely in-frame clones and lacks some. The sample includes under 200,000 clones, more than 70% of them seen just once. What was sequenced was PBMCs. The receptors here all came from a man between 60 and 75 years old in good health and CMV-seronegative.

In regard to this clone: At the DNA level, this CDR3 is encoded by other sequences in the same sample as well. The chain is built from TRBV5-6 and TRBJ2-5, with a tentative D call TRBD2 (5 bases). In germline, CDR1 is SGHDT, CDR2 YYEEEE. V lost 0 bases and J 2 bases, leaving 8 bases between the germline ends. This CDR3 spans 14 amino acids. The CDR3 sequence is CASSLGTGQETQYF. CDR3 sequence (DNA): TGTGCCAGCAGCTTGGGCACGGGACAAGAGACCCAGTACTTC. The full variable domain, rest sourced from reference TRBV5-6 and TRBJ2-5, is DAGVTQSPTHLIKTRGQQVTLRCSPKSGHDTVSWYQQALGQGPQFIFQYYEEEERQRGNFPDRFSGHQFPNYSSELNVNALLLGDSALYLCASSLGTGQETQYFGPGTRLLVL.

The rearrangement joins TRBV5-1 to TRBJ2-7, with 12 bases that match TRBD1. V shed 0 bases, J shed 3 bases, and the junction held 10 bases outside the gene matches. Germline assignment: CDR1 SGHRS and CDR2 YFSETQ. CDR3 length: 18 amino acids. CDR3 nucleotide sequence: TGCGCCAGCAGCTTGGCCTATGTCCGGGACAGGGGGCTCTACGAGCAGTACTTC. As protein: CASSLAYVRDRGLYEQYF.

The chain links TRBV7-2 to TRBJ2-2; 11 bases are shared with TRBD1. J gave up 6 bases and V 3 bases, and 9 bases lay outside the gene matches. CDR1 and CDR2 (germline): SGHTA, FQGNSA. The CDR3 extends over 17 amino acids. This chain's CDR3 is CASSLGQGVQLAGELFF. CDR3 nucleotides: TGTGCCAGCAGCTTGGGACAGGGGGTTCAGTTGGCCGGGGAGCTGTTTTTT.

This rearrangement joins TRBV5-4 to TRBJ1-6; TRBD1 aligns across 8 bases. J lost 7 bases, V lost 4 bases, and 4 bases had no gene match. This CDR3 spans 14 amino acids. Per the germline V gene, CDR1 is SGHNT and CDR2 is YYREEE (reference sequence). The CDR3 protein is CASSRTGLNSPLHF. DNA of the CDR3: TGTGCCAGCAGCAGGACAGGGCTCAATTCACCCCTCCACTTT. Using reference TRBV5-4 and TRBJ1-6 for the parts outside the CDR3, the full variable domain is ETGVTQSPTHLIKTRGQQVTLRCSSQSGHNTVSWYQQALGQGPQFIFQYYREEENGRGNFPPRFSGLQFPNYSSELNVNALELDDSALYLCASSRTGLNSPLHFGNGTRLTVT.

The rearrangement links TRBV5-1 to TRBJ2-3; the D is unclear. Trimming left V 4 bases short and J 1 base short, with 16 bases between. Germline lookup yields CDR1 SGHRS and CDR2 YFSETQ. There are 16 residues in the CDR3. The CDR3 protein is CASSQFSDSGTDTQYF. In nucleotides, the CDR3 is TGCGCCAGCAGCCAATTTAGTGATTCTGGCACAGATACGCAGTATTTT. Supplemented by reference TRBV5-1 and TRBJ2-3, the full variable domain reads KAGVTQTPRYLIKTRGQQVTLSCSPISGHRSVSWYQQTPGQGLQFLFEYFSETQRNKGNFPGRFSGRQFSNSRSEMNVSTLELGDSALYLCASSQFSDSGTDTQYFGPGTRLTVL.

This clone was counted only a few times. The V and J genes are TRBV5-8 and TRBJ1-5; 9 nucleotides align to TRBD1. Trimming cost V 3 bases and J 1 base; bases outside gene matches: 2. The germline V gene has CDR1 SGHTS and CDR2 YDEGEE. The CDR3 consists of 15 residues. The CDR3 loop is CASSSGQGSNQPQHF. The CDR3 nucleotides are TGTGCCAGCAGCTCGGGACAGGGAAGCAATCAGCCCCAGCATTTT.

This chain connects TRBV5-1 to TRBJ2-7; D perhaps matches TRBD1 (5 bases). Trimming removed 5 bases at V and 0 bases at J, with 12 bases between. From germline, CDR1 is SGHRS and CDR2 YFSETQ. The CDR3 loop spans 14 amino acids. CDR3 sequence: CASSSTALSYEQYF. CDR3 DNA: TGCGCCAGCAGTTCGACAGCCCTCTCCTACGAGCAGTACTTC.

This chain uses TRBV11-2 with TRBJ2-1; tentatively, D is TRBD2 (5 bases). This CDR3 contains 14 residues. Trimming pared 6 bases from V and 1 base from J, leaving 10 bases between. Germline V gene sequence: CDR1 SGHAT, CDR2 FQNNGV. In DNA, the CDR3 is TGTGCCAGCAGTACACTAGTATCCTACAATGAGCAGTTCTTC. Amino acids: CASSTLVSYNEQFF.

The chain couples TRBV27 to TRBJ1-5, with D possibly TRBD1 on 5 matching bases. V shed 4 bases and J shed 2 bases, with 9 bases lying between them. The CDR3 spans 14 residues. CDR1 MNHEY and CDR2 SMNVEV come from the germline V gene (reference sequence). CDR3 nucleotide sequence: TGTGCCAGCAGTTCAGGGAATGGCAATCAGCCCCAGCATTTT. Amino acid sequence: CASSSGNGNQPQHF.